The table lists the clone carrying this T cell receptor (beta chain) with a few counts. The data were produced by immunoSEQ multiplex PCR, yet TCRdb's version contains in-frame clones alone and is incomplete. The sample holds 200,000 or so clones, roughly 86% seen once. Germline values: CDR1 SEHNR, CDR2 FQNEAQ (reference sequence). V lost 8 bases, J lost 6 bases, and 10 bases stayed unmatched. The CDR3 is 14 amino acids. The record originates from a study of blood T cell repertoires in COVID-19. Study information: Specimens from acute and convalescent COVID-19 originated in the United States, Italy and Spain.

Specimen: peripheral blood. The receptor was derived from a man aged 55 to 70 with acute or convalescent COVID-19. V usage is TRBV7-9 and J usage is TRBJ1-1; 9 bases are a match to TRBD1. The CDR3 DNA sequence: TGTGCCAGCCACGCTGGACAGGGGCTCGCTGAAGCTTTCTTT. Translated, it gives CASHAGQGLAEAFF.